This T cell receptor (beta chain) appears in the sequencing data of a study of CD8 T cells in ankylosing spondylitis. Study results and caveats: A TCR beta motif of several highly homologous variants seemed to mark ankylosing spondylitis blood.

A few counts support this clonotype. Antigen specificity is unknown. This CDR3 comprises 13 residues. The germline V gene has CDR1 MDHEN and CDR2 SYDVKM. V dropped 3 bases and J dropped 7 bases, with 12 bases sitting between them. MiXCR, run by TCRdb on the 5' RACE reads, gives a single entry per CDR3 protein. Here the sample spans approximately 140,000 distinct CDR3 sequences, 17% being singletons. Sequencing used blood, either unsorted or a sorted T cell fraction (not recorded which). This receptor was taken from a male donor with ankylosing spondylitis. The chain uses TRBV28 and TRBJ2-5; D remains unclear. CDR3 DNA: TGTGCCAGCAGTTTGGGTGGCTCCGGGACCCAGTACTTC. This gives the protein CASSLGGSGTQYF.